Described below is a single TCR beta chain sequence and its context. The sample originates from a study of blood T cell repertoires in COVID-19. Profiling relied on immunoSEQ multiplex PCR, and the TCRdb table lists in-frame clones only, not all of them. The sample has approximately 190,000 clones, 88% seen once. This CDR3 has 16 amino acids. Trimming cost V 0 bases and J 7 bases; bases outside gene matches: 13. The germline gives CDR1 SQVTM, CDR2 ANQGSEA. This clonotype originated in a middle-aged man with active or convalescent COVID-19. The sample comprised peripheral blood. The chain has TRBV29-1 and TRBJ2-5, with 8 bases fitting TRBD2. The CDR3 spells CSVEDFGGGRILTQYF. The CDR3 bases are TGCAGCGTTGAAGATTTCGGGGGGGGTAGGATTCTGACCCAGTACTTC.